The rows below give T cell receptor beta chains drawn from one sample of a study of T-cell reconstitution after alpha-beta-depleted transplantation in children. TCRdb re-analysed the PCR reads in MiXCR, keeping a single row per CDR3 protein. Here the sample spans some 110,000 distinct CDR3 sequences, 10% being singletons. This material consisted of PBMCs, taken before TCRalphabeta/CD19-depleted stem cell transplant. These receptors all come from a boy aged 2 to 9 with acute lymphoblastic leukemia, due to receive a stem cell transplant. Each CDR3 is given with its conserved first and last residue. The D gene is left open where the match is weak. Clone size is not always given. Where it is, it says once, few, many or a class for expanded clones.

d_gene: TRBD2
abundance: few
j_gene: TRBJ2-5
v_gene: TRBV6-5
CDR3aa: CASSYLGGETQYF
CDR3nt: TGTGCCAGCAGTTACTTGGGGGGGGAGACCCAGTACTTC

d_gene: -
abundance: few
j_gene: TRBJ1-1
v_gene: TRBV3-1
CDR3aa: CASSQDPFIGNTEAFF
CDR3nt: TGTGCCAGCAGCCAAGACCCTTTCATAGGGAACACTGAAGCTTTCTTT

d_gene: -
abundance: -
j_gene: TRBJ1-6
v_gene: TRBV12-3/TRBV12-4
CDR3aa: CASSLGVGNSPLHF
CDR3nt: TGTGCCAGCAGTTTAGGGGTGGGGAATTCACCCCTCCACTTT

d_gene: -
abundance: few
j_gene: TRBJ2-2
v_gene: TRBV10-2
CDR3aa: CASSAEGSTGELFF
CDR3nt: TGCGCCAGCAGTGCGGAGGGTAGCACCGGGGAGCTGTTTTTT

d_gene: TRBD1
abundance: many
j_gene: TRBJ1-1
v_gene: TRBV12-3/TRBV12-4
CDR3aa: CASTATGVNTEAFF
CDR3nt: TGTGCCAGCACCGCCACAGGGGTGAACACTGAAGCTTTCTTT

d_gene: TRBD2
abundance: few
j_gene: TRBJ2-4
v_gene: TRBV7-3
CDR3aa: CASSPLLAGEITKNIQYF
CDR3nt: TGTGCCAGCAGCCCTTTACTAGCGGGAGAGATTACCAAAAACATTCAGTACTTC

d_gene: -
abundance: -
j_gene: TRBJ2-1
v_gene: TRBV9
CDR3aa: CASSAGRYRDKDEQFF
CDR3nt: TGTGCCAGCAGCGCCGGTAGGTACAGGGATAAGGATGAGCAGTTCTTC

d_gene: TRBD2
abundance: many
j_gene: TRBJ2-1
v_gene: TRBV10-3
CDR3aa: CAISESSRSGRAYNEQFF
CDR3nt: TGTGCCATCAGTGAGTCCTCCCGTAGCGGGAGGGCCTACAATGAGCAGTTCTTC

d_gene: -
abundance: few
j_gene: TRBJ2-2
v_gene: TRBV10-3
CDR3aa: CAISQLYTGELFF
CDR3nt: TGTGCCATCTCACAGTTGTACACCGGGGAGCTGTTTTTT

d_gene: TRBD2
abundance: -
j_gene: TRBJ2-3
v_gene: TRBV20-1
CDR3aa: CSASLEAGELFLTDTQYF
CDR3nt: TGCAGTGCTTCCCTCGAAGCGGGAGAGCTTTTCTTAACAGATACGCAGTATTTT

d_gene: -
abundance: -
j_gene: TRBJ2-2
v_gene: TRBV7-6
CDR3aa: CASSPSPTGMVLTGELFF
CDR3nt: TGTGCCAGCAGCCCGTCTCCAACAGGGATGGTTTTAACCGGGGAGCTGTTTTTT

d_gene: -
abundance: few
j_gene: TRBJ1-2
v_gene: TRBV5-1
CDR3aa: CASSIGSSFGAYGYTF
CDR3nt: TGCGCCAGCAGTATAGGATCTTCATTTGGTGCCTATGGCTACACCTTC

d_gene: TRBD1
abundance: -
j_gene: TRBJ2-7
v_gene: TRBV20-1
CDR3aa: CSARGPGTGIYEQYF
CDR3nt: TGCAGTGCTAGGGGACCTGGGACAGGGATCTACGAGCAGTACTTC

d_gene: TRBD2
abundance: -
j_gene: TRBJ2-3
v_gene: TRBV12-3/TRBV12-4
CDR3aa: CASRTGLARTDTQYF
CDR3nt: TGTGCCAGCAGGACGGGACTAGCTCGCACAGATACGCAGTATTTT

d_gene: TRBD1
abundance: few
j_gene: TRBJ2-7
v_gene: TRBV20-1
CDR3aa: CSARSVGQGLYEQYF
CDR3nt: TGCAGTGCTAGAAGCGTCGGACAGGGACTCTACGAGCAGTACTTC

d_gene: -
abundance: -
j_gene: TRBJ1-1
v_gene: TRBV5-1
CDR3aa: CASSLVGGREAFF
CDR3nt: TGCGCCAGCAGCTTGGTGGGGGGACGGGAAGCTTTCTTT

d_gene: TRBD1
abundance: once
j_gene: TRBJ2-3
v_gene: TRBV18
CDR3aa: CASSPSDRRTTDTQYF
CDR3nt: TGTGCCAGCTCACCGTCGGACAGGAGGACCACAGATACGCAGTATTTT

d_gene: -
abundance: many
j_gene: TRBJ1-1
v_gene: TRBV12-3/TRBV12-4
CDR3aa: CASRTDANTEAFF
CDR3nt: TGTGCCAGCAGAACGGACGCAAACACTGAAGCTTTCTTT

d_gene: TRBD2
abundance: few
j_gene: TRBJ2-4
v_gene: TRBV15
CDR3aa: CATSRGLRILAGGLGDLAKNIQYF
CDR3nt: TGTGCCACCAGCAGAGGCCTCCGGATTCTAGCGGGAGGGCTTGGGGATCTAGCCAAAAACATTCAGTACTTC

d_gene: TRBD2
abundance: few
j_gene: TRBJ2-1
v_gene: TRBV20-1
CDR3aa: CSAGRTSGYNEQFF
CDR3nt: TGCAGTGCCGGGCGGACTAGCGGATACAATGAGCAGTTCTTC

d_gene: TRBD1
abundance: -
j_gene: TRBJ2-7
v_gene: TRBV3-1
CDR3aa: CASSDLGGGAYEQYF
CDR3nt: TGTGCCAGCAGCGACCTAGGGGGCGGAGCCTACGAGCAGTACTTC

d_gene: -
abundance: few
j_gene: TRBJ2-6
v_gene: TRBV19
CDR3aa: CASSPGYSGANVLTF
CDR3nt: TGTGCCAGTAGTCCCGGGTACTCTGGGGCCAACGTCCTGACTTTC

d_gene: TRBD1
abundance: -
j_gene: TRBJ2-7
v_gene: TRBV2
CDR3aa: CASNGDRGKDYEHYF
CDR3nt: TGTGCCAGCAATGGCGACAGGGGGAAGGACTACGAGCATTACTTC

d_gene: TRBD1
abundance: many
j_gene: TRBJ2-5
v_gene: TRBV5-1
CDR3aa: CASSLAPGGLQETQYF
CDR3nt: TGCGCCAGCAGCTTGGCGCCAGGGGGCCTCCAAGAGACCCAGTACTTC

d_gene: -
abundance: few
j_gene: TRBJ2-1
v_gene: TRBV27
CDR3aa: CASSSSSPPEQFF
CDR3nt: TGTGCCAGCAGTTCCTCGAGTCCCCCGGAGCAGTTCTTC

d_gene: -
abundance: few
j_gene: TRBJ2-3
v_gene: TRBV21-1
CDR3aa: CATLDRPPSTDTQYF
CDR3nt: TGTGCCACCCTGGACCGACCACCTAGCACAGATACGCAGTATTTT

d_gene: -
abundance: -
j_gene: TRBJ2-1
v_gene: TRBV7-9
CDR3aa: CASSPPVQLYNEQFF
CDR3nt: TGTGCCAGCAGCCCACCGGTACAGCTATACAATGAGCAGTTCTTC

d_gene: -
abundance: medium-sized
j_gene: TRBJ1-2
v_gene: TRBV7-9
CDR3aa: CASSSGGSYGYTF
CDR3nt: TGTGCCAGCAGCTCAGGAGGTTCATATGGCTACACCTTC

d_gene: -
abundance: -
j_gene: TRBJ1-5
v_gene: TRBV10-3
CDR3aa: CAISPGRSNQPQHF
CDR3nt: TGTGCCATCAGCCCTGGACGGTCAAATCAGCCCCAGCATTTT

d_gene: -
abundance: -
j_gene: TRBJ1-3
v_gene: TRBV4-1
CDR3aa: CASSQVGGGARNTIYF
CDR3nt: TGCGCCAGCAGCCAAGTTGGGGGGGGGGCGCGGAACACCATATATTTT

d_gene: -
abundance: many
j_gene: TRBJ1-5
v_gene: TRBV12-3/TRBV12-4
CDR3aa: CASSFGGGYNQPQHF
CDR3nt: TGTGCCAGCAGTTTCGGTGGGGGCTACAATCAGCCCCAGCATTTT

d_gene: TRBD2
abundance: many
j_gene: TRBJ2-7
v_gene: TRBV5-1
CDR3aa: CASSPGGAGKRGEQYF
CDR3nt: TGCGCCAGCAGCCCGGGAGGAGCGGGAAAACGGGGGGAGCAGTACTTC

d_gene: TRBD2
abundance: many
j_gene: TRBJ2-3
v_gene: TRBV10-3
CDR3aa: CATIAGGPLDTQYF
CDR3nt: TGTGCCACTATAGCGGGAGGGCCTTTAGATACGCAGTATTTT

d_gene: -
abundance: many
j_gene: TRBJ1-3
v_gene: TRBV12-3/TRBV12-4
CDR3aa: CASTPHAGYSGNTIYF
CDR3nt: TGTGCCAGCACCCCACATGCCGGCTACTCTGGAAACACCATATATTTT

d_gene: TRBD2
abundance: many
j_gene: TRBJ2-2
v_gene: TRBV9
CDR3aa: CASSVELAGTGELFF
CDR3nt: TGTGCCAGCAGCGTAGAACTAGCGGGAACCGGGGAGCTGTTTTTT

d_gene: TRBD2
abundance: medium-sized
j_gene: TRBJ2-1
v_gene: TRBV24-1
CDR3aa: CATSSGDPRNEQFF
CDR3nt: TGTGCCACCAGTAGCGGGGACCCCCGCAATGAGCAGTTCTTC

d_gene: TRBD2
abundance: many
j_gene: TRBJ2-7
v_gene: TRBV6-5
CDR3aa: CASRGTSGFYEQYF
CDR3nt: TGTGCCAGCAGGGGGACTAGCGGATTCTACGAGCAGTACTTC

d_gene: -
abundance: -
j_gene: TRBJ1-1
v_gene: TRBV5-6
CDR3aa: CASSRRGTEAFF
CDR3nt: TGTGCCAGCAGCCGTAGGGGCACTGAAGCTTTCTTT

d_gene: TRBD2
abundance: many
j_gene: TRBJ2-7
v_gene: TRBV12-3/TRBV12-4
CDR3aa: CASSLTSGTYEQYF
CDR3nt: TGTGCCAGCAGTTTAACTAGCGGGACCTACGAGCAGTACTTC

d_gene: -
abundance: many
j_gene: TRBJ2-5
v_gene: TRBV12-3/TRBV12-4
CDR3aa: CASSLSTQETQYF
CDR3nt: TGTGCCAGCAGTTTATCAACACAAGAGACCCAGTACTTC

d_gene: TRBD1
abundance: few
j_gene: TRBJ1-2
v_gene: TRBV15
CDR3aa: CATSRERGQGADGYTF
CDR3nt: TGTGCCACCAGCAGAGAGCGAGGACAGGGGGCGGATGGCTACACCTTC

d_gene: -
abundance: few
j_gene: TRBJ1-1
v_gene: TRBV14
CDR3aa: CASSQDRASKAFF
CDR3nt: TGTGCCAGCAGCCAAGATCGGGCATCCAAAGCTTTCTTT

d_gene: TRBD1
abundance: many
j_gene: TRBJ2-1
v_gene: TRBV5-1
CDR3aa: CASSYGTGRNEQFF
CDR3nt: TGCGCCAGCAGCTACGGGACAGGGAGGAATGAGCAGTTCTTC

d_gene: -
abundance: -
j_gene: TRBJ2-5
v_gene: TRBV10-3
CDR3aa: CAISDRPLAQETQYF
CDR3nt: TGTGCCATCAGTGACAGACCCCTTGCACAAGAGACCCAGTACTTC

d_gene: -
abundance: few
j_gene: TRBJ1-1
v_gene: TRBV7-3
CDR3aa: CASSLGPRGADTEAFF
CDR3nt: TGTGCCAGCAGCTTAGGCCCGCGGGGGGCGGACACTGAAGCTTTCTTT

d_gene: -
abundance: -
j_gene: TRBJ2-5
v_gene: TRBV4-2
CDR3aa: CASSQGPEGETQYF
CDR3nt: TGTGCCAGCAGCCAAGGCCCCGAGGGCGAGACCCAGTACTTC

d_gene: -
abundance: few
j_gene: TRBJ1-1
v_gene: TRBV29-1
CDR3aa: CSVDRGRWGTEAFF
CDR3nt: TGCAGCGTTGATCGGGGGCGATGGGGTACTGAAGCTTTCTTT

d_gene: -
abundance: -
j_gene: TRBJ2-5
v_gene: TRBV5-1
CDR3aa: CASSPEQETQYF
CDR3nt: TGCGCCAGCAGCCCAGAACAAGAGACCCAGTACTTC

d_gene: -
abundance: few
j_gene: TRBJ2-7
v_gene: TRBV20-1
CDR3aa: CSANYRALPYEQYF
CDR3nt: TGCAGTGCTAACTACAGGGCTCTCCCCTACGAGCAGTACTTC

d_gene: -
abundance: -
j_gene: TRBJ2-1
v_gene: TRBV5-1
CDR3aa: CASSLSLDFSEQFF
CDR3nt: TGCGCCAGCAGCTTGTCCCTAGATTTTAGTGAGCAGTTCTTC

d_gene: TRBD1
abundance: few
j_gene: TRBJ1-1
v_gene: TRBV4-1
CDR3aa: CASRQQGAPTNTEAFF
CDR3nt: TGCGCCAGCAGACAACAGGGGGCGCCGACGAACACTGAAGCTTTCTTT

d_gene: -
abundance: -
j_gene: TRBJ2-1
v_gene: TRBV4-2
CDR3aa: CASSQNDEQFF
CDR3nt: TGTGCCAGCAGCCAAAACGATGAGCAGTTCTTC

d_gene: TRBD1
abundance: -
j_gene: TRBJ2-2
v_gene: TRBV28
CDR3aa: CASSYSRTGVPGELFF
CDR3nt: TGTGCCAGCAGTTACTCGCGGACAGGGGTCCCCGGGGAGCTGTTTTTT

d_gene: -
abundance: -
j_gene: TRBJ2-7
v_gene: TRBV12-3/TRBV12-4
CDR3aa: CASSVRWEQYF
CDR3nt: TGTGCCAGCAGTGTCCGGTGGGAGCAGTACTTC

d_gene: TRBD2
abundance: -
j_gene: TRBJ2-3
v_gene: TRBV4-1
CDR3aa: CASSQDGTSGVTDTQYF
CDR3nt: TGCGCCAGCAGCCAAGACGGGACTAGCGGGGTCACAGATACGCAGTATTTT